These T cell receptor beta chains were read from a single sample in a study of blood T cell repertoires in COVID-19. Assay used: immunoSEQ multiplex PCR; TCRdb lists only in-frame clones, some missing. The data show fewer than 65,000 clones, 70% to 85% seen once. The sequenced sample consisted of peripheral blood. All receptors derive from a man in his 60s with acute or convalescent COVID-19. Both conserved end residues are part of each CDR3. D genes are given only for firm matches. Clone size appears in some rows only: once, few, many, or a class for an expanded clone.

TRBV7-9	-	once	TRBJ2-3	CASSSSLRTPRGSDTQYF	TGTGCCAGCAGCTCCTCTCTGCGGACTCCCAGGGGTTCAGATACGCAGTATTTT
TRBV10-3	-	-	TRBJ1-3	CATGEQGAGNTIYF	TGTGCCACGGGGGAGCAAGGGGCTGGAAACACCATATATTTT
TRBV27	TRBD2	once	TRBJ2-2	CASRGLAGGNTGELFF	TGTGCCAGCAGGGGACTAGCGGGGGGGAACACCGGGGAGCTGTTTTTT
TRBV7-9	-	-	TRBJ1-1	CASNLDGNTEAFF	TGTGCCAGCAATCTAGACGGGAACACTGAAGCTTTCTTT
TRBV9	-	-	TRBJ2-3	CASSVQGYGADTQYF	TGTGCCAGCAGCGTACAAGGGTACGGGGCAGATACGCAGTATTTT
TRBV27	TRBD1	many	TRBJ1-2	CASSTLIRDRASGYTF	TGTGCCAGCAGTACCCTTATTCGGGACAGGGCTAGTGGCTACACCTTC
TRBV5-6	-	-	TRBJ1-5	CASSLSGNQPQHF	TGTGCCAGCAGCTTATCAGGGAATCAGCCCCAGCATTTT
TRBV5-1	-	-	TRBJ1-2	CASSSSGEGYGYTF	TGCGCCAGCAGCTCCTCGGGGGAGGGCTATGGCTACACCTTC
TRBV10-3	-	-	TRBJ1-3	CAIRASQGTGNTIYF	TGTGCCATCAGAGCTTCTCAGGGGACTGGAAACACCATATATTTT
TRBV24-1	-	-	TRBJ2-2	CATSPLNGELFF	TGTGCCACCAGTCCCCTAAACGGGGAGCTGTTTTTT
TRBV24-1	-	-	TRBJ1-3	CATSDSAGSGNTIYF	TGTGCCACCAGTGATTCCGCAGGGTCTGGAAACACCATATATTTT
TRBV5-1	TRBD1	-	TRBJ2-1	CASSRDRGPVEQFF	TGCGCCAGCAGCCGGGACAGGGGTCCGGTTGAGCAGTTCTTC
TRBV5-1	-	-	TRBJ1-1	CASIAGGSVNTEAFF	TGCGCCAGCATCGCAGGAGGGTCGGTTAACACTGAAGCTTTCTTT
TRBV4-1	-	-	TRBJ1-2	CASSSIVRVNHGYTF	TGCGCCAGCAGCTCCATAGTCAGGGTAAATCATGGCTACACCTTC
TRBV5-1	-	-	TRBJ2-2	CASTGRGNTGELFF	TGCGCCAGCACAGGGCGTGGGAACACCGGGGAGCTGTTTTTT
TRBV5-1	-	-	TRBJ1-2	CASTFAPGDYGYTF	TGCGCCAGCACCTTCGCCCCAGGGGACTATGGCTACACCTTC
TRBV14	-	-	TRBJ2-7	CASSQFPFEQYF	TGTGCCAGCAGCCAATTCCCCTTCGAGCAGTACTTC